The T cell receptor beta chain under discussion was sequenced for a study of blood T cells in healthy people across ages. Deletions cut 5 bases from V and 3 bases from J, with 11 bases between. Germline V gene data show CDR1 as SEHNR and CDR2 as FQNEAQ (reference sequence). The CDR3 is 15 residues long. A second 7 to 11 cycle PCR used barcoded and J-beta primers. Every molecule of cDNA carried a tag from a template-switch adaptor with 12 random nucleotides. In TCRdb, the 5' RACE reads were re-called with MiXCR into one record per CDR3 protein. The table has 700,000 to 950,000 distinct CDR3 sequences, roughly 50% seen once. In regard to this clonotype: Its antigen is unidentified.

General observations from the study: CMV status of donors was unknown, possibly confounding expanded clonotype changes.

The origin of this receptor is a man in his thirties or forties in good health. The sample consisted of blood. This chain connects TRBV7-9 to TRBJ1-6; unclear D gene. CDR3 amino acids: CASSPRRDYNSPLHF. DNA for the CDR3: TGTGCCAGCAGCCCTAGGAGGGACTATAATTCACCCCTCCACTTT.